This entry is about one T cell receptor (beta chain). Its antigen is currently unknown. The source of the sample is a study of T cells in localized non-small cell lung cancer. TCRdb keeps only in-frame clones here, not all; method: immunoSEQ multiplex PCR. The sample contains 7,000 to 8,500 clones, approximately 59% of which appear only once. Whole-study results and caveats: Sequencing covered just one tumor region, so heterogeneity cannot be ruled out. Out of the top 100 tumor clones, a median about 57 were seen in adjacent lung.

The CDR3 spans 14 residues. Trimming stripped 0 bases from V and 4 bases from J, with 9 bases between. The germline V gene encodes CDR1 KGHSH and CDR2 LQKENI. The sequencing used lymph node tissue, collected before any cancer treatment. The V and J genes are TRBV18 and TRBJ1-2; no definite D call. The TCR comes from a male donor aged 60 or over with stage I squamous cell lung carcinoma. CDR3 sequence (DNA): TGTGCCAGCTCACCACCGAATTTACCCTATGGCTACACCTTC. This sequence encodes CASSPPNLPYGYTF.